These T cell receptor beta chains were read from a single sample in a study of regulatory T cells in long-lasting Graves disease. TCRdb fed the multiplex PCR reads into MiXCR, producing one record per CDR3 protein. There are 350,000 to 500,000 distinct CDR3 sequences in the sample; 13% to 15% occur only once, and about 15% lies in the top ten. The same specimen was also included in a second study, on T cells in Graves' hyperthyroidism and ophthalmopathy.

The sample was peripheral blood mononuclear cells (PBMCs), taken at new diagnosis, from a patient treated with antithyroid drugs. These receptors originate from a woman aged 45 to 65 with Graves disease. The CDR3 runs from the conserved cysteine through the conserved F or W.

16,TRBV25-1,TRBJ2-5,CASSGRGRNFQETQYF
16,TRBV10-2,TRBJ1-1,CASSLTGLQRDTEAFF
15,TRBV28,TRBJ2-6,CASSLWSSGANVLTF
15,TRBV9,TRBJ1-1,CASSASGSWDTEAFF
18,TRBV5-1,TRBJ2-1,CASSLGLTGTSGYNEQFF
14,TRBV7-9,TRBJ1-6,CASSLAQDNSPLHF
16,TRBV5-1,TRBJ2-6,CASSSGTASGANVLTF
14,TRBV28,TRBJ1-5,CASSFGNSNQPQHF
16,TRBV3-1,TRBJ2-2,CASSQAGALDTGELFF
17,TRBV6-5,TRBJ2-1,CASSYPPSSGGNNEQFF
15,TRBV2,TRBJ2-7,CASSAPSDVTYEQYF
16,TRBV29-1,TRBJ2-5,CSVRTSGRIFGETQYF
14,TRBV10-2,TRBJ2-5,CASNGLLHQETQYF
12,TRBV18,TRBJ2-1,CASSSAGDEQFF
13,TRBV30,TRBJ2-3,CAWSPGQPDTQYF
16,TRBV5-8,TRBJ1-1,CASSLVQGVLNTEAFF
11,TRBV2,TRBJ1-1,CASVEDTEAFF
17,TRBV19,TRBJ2-5,CASSNTGVFADKETQYF